In this sample, the clone carrying this TCR beta chain turned up once. Germline CDR1 SGHRS, CDR2 YFSETQ. The germline V and J ends were trimmed by 3 bases and 4 bases, with 13 bases remaining between them. This CDR3 contains 15 residues. The data derive from a study of OX40 agonist ivuxolimab in advanced cancers. About the study: Dose-escalation patients were diagnosed with hepatocellular carcinoma, melanoma, renal cell cancer or head and neck cancer.

Method: immunoSEQ multiplex PCR; TCRdb's copy keeps in-frame clones and lacks some. The table shows around 80,000 clones, with approximately 80% occurring only once. The sequences come from CD4+ or CD8+ T cells sorted from blood, collected in a trial of the OX40 agonist ivuxolimab. The chain has TRBV5-1 and TRBJ2-2; D might be TRBD1 (7 bases). The TCR sequence derives from an adult with an advanced solid tumor such as melanoma, head and neck, liver or kidney cancer. The CDR3 here is CASSSGGTATGELFF. CDR3 nucleotides: TGCGCCAGCAGCTCAGGCGGGACAGCCACCGGGGAGCTGTTTTTT.